The present T cell receptor beta chain was sequenced within a study of Graves' ophthalmopathy and Graves' hyperthyroidism. Across the study: Researchers classed hyperthyroidism as stable given no ophthalmopathy within 18 months of follow-up. Study-wide results and caveats: The study's model predicted ophthalmopathy progression at about 64% sensitivity and about 72% specificity. The 13-signature model separated ophthalmopathy from stable hyperthyroidism at over 85% sensitivity and around 77% specificity.

The CDR3 extends over 13 amino acids. Germline lookup yields CDR1 SQVTM and CDR2 ANQGSEA. The trim removed 4 bases at V and 3 bases at J, leaving 6 bases unmatched. RNA transcripts yielded amplified TCR beta CDR3 regions. In the first round, RT-PCR was carried out with HTBI primers, and a multiplex PCR formed the second round. TCRdb reprocessed the multiplex PCR reads with MiXCR, giving one entry per CDR3 protein. This sample carries more than 1,000,000 distinct CDR3 sequences, 35% to 40% of them seen once, and the ten largest clones take approximately 12%. The table lists this clonotype with many counts. What it binds is not known.

This chain uses TRBV29-1 with TRBJ2-7; 7 bases fit TRBD2. The sample was peripheral blood or thyroid tissue (not recorded which). The receptor comes from an adult man with Graves' hyperthyroidism. This CDR3 reads CSVGGREGYEQYF. CDR3 nucleotide sequence: TGCAGCGTTGGGGGCAGGGAGGGCTACGAGCAGTACTTC.